This TCR beta chain was found in a study of vaccination effects on CD4 cells after COVID-19. Method: immunoSEQ multiplex PCR; TCRdb's copy keeps in-frame clones and lacks some. Here the sample spans about 33,000 clones, under 75% being singletons. Antigen-specific CD4+ T cells were expanded with viral peptide pools in the ViraFEST assay before sequencing. CD4+ T cell isolation took place after about 11 days of culture. As their vaccination, participants received two doses of either BNT162b2 or mRNA-1273. After approximately 2 million PBMC were placed in each well, they were cultured with approximately 10 IU/ml IL-2 and around 10 ug/ml peptides. The ends were cut back, 8 bases at V and 3 bases at J, with 10 bases in the middle. Germline-derived CDR1 and CDR2 are LGHDT and YNNKEL (reference sequence). There are 13 residues in the CDR3. Comments on this clone: The antigen is undetermined.

The rearrangement uses TRBV3-1 (or the pseudogene TRBV3-2) and TRBJ2-2, with D maybe TRBD2 (5 bases). The clonotype comes from a human donor who received a COVID-19 vaccine. Here the sequenced sample was CD4+ T cells from PBMCs cultured with HCoV-229E spike peptides, taken after COVID-19 vaccination. The CDR3 here is CASRELDTGELFF. As DNA, the CDR3 is TGTGCCAGCCGAGAACTAGACACCGGGGAGCTGTTTTTT.